The entry below describes one T cell receptor (beta chain). The target antigen is unknown. This sample was taken from a study of cytomegalovirus exposure and HLA in healthy donors. In the PCR, 60 Vbeta and 13 Jbeta primers were used. Sequenced by immunoSEQ multiplex PCR; TCRdb stores in-frame clones only, minus some. The table lists 110,000 to 150,000 clones, 60% to 80% of them singletons. CDR1 and CDR2 from the germline V gene are SGHRS and YFSETQ. Trimming took 8 bases from V and 8 from J; bases not matched to a gene: 9. CDR3 length equals 13 residues. Findings and caveats of the study: In a later analysis, around 18,000 TCR beta sequences were associated with HLA alleles at 0.05 false discovery rate. Relative to equally common others, HLA-associated TCR beta chains showed greater clonal expansion in a later analysis.

The sequencing sample was made of PBMCs. V and J are TRBV5-1 and TRBJ1-4; 7 bases map to TRBD1. This receptor was identified in a female donor in good health and CMV-seronegative. In DNA form, the CDR3 reads TGCGCCAGTCTGGACTCCAGGGGGGAAAAACTGTTTTTT. Translation: CASLDSRGEKLFF.